The sequence of this T cell receptor (beta chain) was determined in a study of T cells in Graves' hyperthyroidism and ophthalmopathy. Only a few counts were recorded for this clonotype. Germline CDR1 and CDR2: SNHLY and FYNNEI. The CDR3 is 13 amino acids. V dropped 5 bases and J dropped 0 bases, with 2 bases sitting between them. RNA transcripts served as the template for amplifying TCR beta CDR3 regions. HTBI primers were the set used in a first-round RT-PCR of the TCR CDR3. MiXCR, run by TCRdb on the multiplex PCR reads, gives a single entry per CDR3 protein. The sample has about 640,000 distinct CDR3 sequences, about a fifth seen once; the top ten hold roughly a third.

What was sequenced was blood. The clonotype comes from a man in his thirties or forties with Graves' ophthalmopathy. V usage is TRBV2 and J usage is TRBJ1-6; D is unresolved. DNA for the CDR3: TGTGCCAGCAGTAACTCCTATAATTCACCCCTCCACTTT. It specifies CASSNSYNSPLHF.